A selection of T cell receptor beta chains follows, all from one sample in a study of T cell responses to AZD1222 COVID-19 vaccine. The method was immunoSEQ multiplex PCR; TCRdb's version includes in-frame clones alone and lacks a portion of them. The sample lists about 120,000 clones, over 75% occurring once. The sequencing here drew on peripheral blood, taken on day 0 of AZD1222 vaccination. These receptor sequences come from an adult in good health. The CDR3 runs from the conserved cysteine through the conserved F or W. Fields, in order: J gene, V gene, D gene, CDR3 length, clone size, CDR3 DNA, CDR3 protein. A D gene is named only where the DNA matches it firmly. Rows give clone size only sometimes, using once, few, many, or a class for an expanded clone.

TRBJ1-1 TRBV5-1 - 15 once TGCGCCAGCAGCTTGGACCCAGGGGTAAAGACTGAAGCTTTCTTT CASSLDPGVKTEAFF
TRBJ1-2 TRBV6-4 - 16 - TGTGCCAGCAGTGAGGGTTTGGGTCTTCCGGCCTATGGCTACACCTTC CASSEGLGLPAYGYTF
TRBJ2-2 TRBV19 TRBD2 15 - TGTGCCAGTACCTATAGCGGGGGGTATGCCGGGGAGCTGTTTTTT CASTYSGGYAGELFF
TRBJ1-3 TRBV19 - 17 - TGTGCCAGTAGTAATGAAGGCAGTGGACTTTCTGGAAACACCATATATTTT CASSNEGSGLSGNTIYF
TRBJ1-2 TRBV27 TRBD1 15 - TGTGCCAGCAGTGGATCCTGGACAGGGGTCTATGGCTACACCTTC CASSGSWTGVYGYTF
TRBJ1-2 TRBV18 - 15 - TGTGCCAGCTCACCTTCCGGGGGCTCCGACTATGGCTACACCTTC CASSPSGGSDYGYTF
TRBJ1-3 TRBV6-2/TRBV6-3 - 14 - TGTGCCAGCAGCCCCGGGACATCCGGAAACACCATATATTTT CASSPGTSGNTIYF
TRBJ2-2 TRBV9 - 15 few TGTGCCAGCAGCGTAGTAGGTAGTGTCACCGGGGAGCTGTTTTTT CASSVVGSVTGELFF
TRBJ2-7 TRBV11-2 - 16 few TGTGCCAGCAGCCGAACAACGAGAGCTAGCTCCTACGAGCAGTACTTC CASSRTTRASSYEQYF
TRBJ1-4 TRBV5-4 - 14 once TGTGCCAGCAGCCCAGGGGCAACTAATGAAAAACTGTTTTTT CASSPGATNEKLFF
TRBJ2-7 TRBV12-3/TRBV12-4 - 13 - TGTGCCAGCACCTTAACCGGGTCCTACGAGCAGTACTTC CASTLTGSYEQYF
TRBJ1-6 TRBV9 - 15 - TGTGCCAGCAGCCCCCGGGACACCTATAATTCACCCCTCCACTTT CASSPRDTYNSPLHF
TRBJ1-5 TRBV7-9 - 14 - TGTGCCAGCAGCTTATTACAGGGTAATCAGCCCCAGCATTTT CASSLLQGNQPQHF
TRBJ1-1 TRBV20-1 - 14 - TGCAGTGCTAGTCACTTAGCCTGGGACACTGAAGCTTTCTTT CSASHLAWDTEAFF
TRBJ2-5 TRBV7-2 - 15 - TGTGCCAGCAGCCTCTCGACCCGATTGTCAGAGACCCAGTACTTC CASSLSTRLSETQYF
TRBJ1-5 TRBV6-2/TRBV6-3 - 15 once TGTGCCAGCAGTTCGCAGGGGCTTAGCAATCAGCCCCAGCATTTT CASSSQGLSNQPQHF
TRBJ2-3 TRBV21-1 - 21 once TGTGCCAGCAGCAAAGAGTCGGGCGGGACTAGTCAGCCCCAAGACAAAGATACGCAGTATTTT CASSKESGGTSQPQDKDTQYF
TRBJ1-1 TRBV2 - 13 - TGTGCCAGCAGTCCTAGGGTAGAGGCTGAAGCTTTCTTT CASSPRVEAEAFF
TRBJ1-3 TRBV7-8 TRBD1 18 - TGTGCCAGCAGCCTGGGGACAGGATCCATACCCTCTGGAAACACCATATATTTT CASSLGTGSIPSGNTIYF
TRBJ2-7 TRBV7-2 TRBD2 18 - TGTGCCAGCAGCTTAAGTAGCGGGGGGTCCTCTCGTTCCTACGAGCAGTACTTC CASSLSSGGSSRSYEQYF
TRBJ1-6 TRBV2 - 13 - TGTGCCAGCAGTAGGGAATATAATTCACCCCTCCACTTT CASSREYNSPLHF
TRBJ2-1 TRBV6-5 - 10 - TGTGCCAGCATGAGGAATGAGCAGTTCTTC CASMRNEQFF
TRBJ2-2 TRBV6-1 - 14 - TGTGCCAGCAGTGAGGCAGGGGAGGCCGGGGAGCTGTTTTTT CASSEAGEAGELFF
TRBJ1-4 TRBV18 - 13 - TGTGCCAGCTCACGGGCGGATAATGAAAAACTGTTTTTT CASSRADNEKLFF
TRBJ1-5 TRBV6-5 - 14 - TGTGCCAGCGGATCAGACAGGTCGGGTCAGCCCCAGCATTTT CASGSDRSGQPQHF
TRBJ2-7 TRBV5-1 - 14 - TGCGCCAGCAGCTTGGATAAGGGTACCTACGAGCAGTACTTC CASSLDKGTYEQYF
TRBJ2-3 TRBV18 - 14 - TGTGCCAGCTCATCGGGTTCCCAAGGGGATACGCAGTATTTT CASSSGSQGDTQYF
TRBJ2-7 TRBV7-7 - 15 - TGTGCCAGCAGCTTAGGTTCAGGGGACTCCTACGAGCAGTACTTC CASSLGSGDSYEQYF
TRBJ1-1 TRBV20-1 - 11 - TGCAGTGCTGTTCCCGGGACGGAAGCTTTCTTT CSAVPGTEAFF
TRBJ1-1 TRBV14 TRBD1 13 - TGTGCCAGTTCCGGGACAGTGGGAATTGAAGCTTTCTTT CASSGTVGIEAFF
TRBJ1-2 TRBV18 TRBD1 13 once TGTGCCAGCTCAAGCGACAGGGGGCGAGGCTACACCTTC CASSSDRGRGYTF
TRBJ2-7 TRBV5-1 - 16 - TGCGCCAGCAGCCGGGGGGCGGACCGATTCTCCTACGAGCAGTACTTC CASSRGADRFSYEQYF
TRBJ2-5 TRBV7-9 - 14 - TGTGCCAGCAGCGCGTATACAGGACAAGAGACCCAGTACTTC CASSAYTGQETQYF
TRBJ1-2 TRBV14 - 15 - TGTGCCAGCAGCCAAGATCGGCAGGGAAACTATGGCTACACCTTC CASSQDRQGNYGYTF
TRBJ1-1 TRBV27 - 15 - TGTGCCAGCAGTTTTTCCCCGGGGGCTCTTACTGAAGCTTTCTTT CASSFSPGALTEAFF
TRBJ1-6 TRBV7-9 - 14 once TGTGCCAGCAGGACTGGACCGCCGGATTCACCCCTCCACTTT CASRTGPPDSPLHF
TRBJ1-1 TRBV12-3/TRBV12-4 - 12 - TGTGCCAGCAGTCCTCGAAACACTGAAGCTTTCTTT CASSPRNTEAFF
TRBJ2-2 TRBV7-3 TRBD2 15 - TGTGCCAGCAGCTTGACTAGCACGGGGGCCGGGGAGCTGTTTTTT CASSLTSTGAGELFF
TRBJ1-1 TRBV29-1 - 12 - TGCAGCTTCGGGCAGTTGAACACTGAAGCTTTCTTT CSFGQLNTEAFF
TRBJ1-3 TRBV23-1 TRBD1 17 once TGCGCCAGCAGTCAACCCTCCGGGACAGGGGACGGAAACACCATATATTTT CASSQPSGTGDGNTIYF
TRBJ2-1 TRBV6-4 TRBD1 14 few TGTGCCAGCAGTGCTGGACAGGCCTACAATGAGCAGTTCTTC CASSAGQAYNEQFF
TRBJ2-5 TRBV9 TRBD2 13 - TGTGCCAGCAGCGAGACTAGCCGGGAGACCCAGTACTTC CASSETSRETQYF
TRBJ1-2 TRBV6-5 - 11 - TGTGCCAGCAGTTACGGGACACAATTCACCTTC CASSYGTQFTF
TRBJ2-7 TRBV5-8 TRBD2 15 - TGTGCCAGCAGCTTGGGTAGCGGGGGCTCTAACGAGCAGTACTTC CASSLGSGGSNEQYF
TRBJ1-1 TRBV7-9 - 14 - TGTGCCAGCAGCCCCCCCCTCTGGGGGTTGGAAGCTTTCTTT CASSPPLWGLEAFF
TRBJ1-4 TRBV19 - 14 - TGTGCCAGTAGTGAAGGAGGGGGAGGCGAAAAACTGTTTTTT CASSEGGGGEKLFF
TRBJ1-5 TRBV11-2 - 14 - TGTGCCAGCAGCCAATCGTCAGCAGGTCAGCCCCAGCATTTT CASSQSSAGQPQHF
TRBJ1-2 TRBV27 - 13 - TGTGCCAGCAGTTTACGGGGGTTATTTGGCTACACCTTC CASSLRGLFGYTF
TRBJ1-2 TRBV19 - 14 - TGTGCCAGTAGGGGACATCTAACTAACTATGGCTACACCTTC CASRGHLTNYGYTF
TRBJ2-7 TRBV19 - 15 - TGTGCCAGTAGTATAGTTTGGGGGTTTAGCTACGAGCAGTACTTC CASSIVWGFSYEQYF
TRBJ1-1 TRBV3-1/TRBV3-2 - 15 - TGTGCCAGCAGCCTAATCGGGGGAGGAGGCACTGAAGCTTTCTTT CASSLIGGGGTEAFF
TRBJ1-1 TRBV3-1/TRBV3-2 - 18 - TGTGCCAGCAGCCTGCGGGCCCCCCGAGGCTTTAGGAACACTGAAGCTTTCTTT CASSLRAPRGFRNTEAFF
TRBJ2-5 TRBV4-2 - 15 - TGTGCCAGCAGCCAAGAGCCCAGGGGAGGAGAGACCCAGTACTTC CASSQEPRGGETQYF
TRBJ2-7 TRBV9 - 13 - TGTGCCAGCAGCGCGGTCGGGCACTACGAGCAGTACTTC CASSAVGHYEQYF
TRBJ1-2 TRBV2 - 13 - TGTGCCAGCAGTGATACACCGACGAGGGGCTACACCTTC CASSDTPTRGYTF
TRBJ2-5 TRBV25-1 - 13 - TGTGCCAGCAGACAGGACCCCCAAGAGACCCAGTACTTC CASRQDPQETQYF
TRBJ2-5 TRBV4-1 - 14 - TGCGCCAGCAGCCTAAATATTGTTGGAGAGACCCAGTACTTC CASSLNIVGETQYF